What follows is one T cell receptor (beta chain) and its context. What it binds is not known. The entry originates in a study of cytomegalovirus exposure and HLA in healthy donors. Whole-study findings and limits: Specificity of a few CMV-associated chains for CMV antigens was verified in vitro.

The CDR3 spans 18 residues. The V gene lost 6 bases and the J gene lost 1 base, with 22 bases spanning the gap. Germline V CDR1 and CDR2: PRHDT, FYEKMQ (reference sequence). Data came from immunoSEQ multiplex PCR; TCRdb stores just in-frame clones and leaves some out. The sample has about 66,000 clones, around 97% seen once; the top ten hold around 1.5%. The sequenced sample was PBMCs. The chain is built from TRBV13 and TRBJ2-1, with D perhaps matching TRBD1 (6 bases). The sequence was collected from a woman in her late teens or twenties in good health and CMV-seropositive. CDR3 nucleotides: TGTGCCAGCAGTTTCCCCCCAGGACAGCACTCTTCCTACAATGAGCAGTTCTTC. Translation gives CASSFPPGQHSSYNEQFF.